Following are 20 T cell receptor beta chains from one sample sequenced in a study of PD-1 blockade in classical Hodgkin lymphoma. In every patient, relapse followed autologous stem cell transplantation, while exposure to brentuximab vedotin differed. Method: immunoSEQ multiplex PCR; TCRdb's copy keeps in-frame clones and lacks some. The data contain some 100,000 clones, just under 95% of them singletons. Sequenced here: peripheral blood mononuclear cells (PBMCs), sampled at baseline. Receptors were obtained from a human donor with classical Hodgkin lymphoma.

The gene calls are TRBV20-1 and TRBJ2-3; D may be TRBD1 or TRBD2 (5 bases each). This CDR3 comprises 10 residues. Germline lookup yields CDR1 DFQATT and CDR2 SNEGSKA (reference sequence). V was shortened by 2 bases and J by 12 bases, with 9 bases between the two germline ends. In DNA, the CDR3 is TGCAGTGCTAGAAACGGGACCCAGTATTTT. Amino acid sequence: CSARNGTQYF.

The chain carries TRBV27 and TRBJ2-7, with 8 bases that match TRBD2. Germline assignment: CDR1 MNHEY and CDR2 SMNVEV (reference sequence). The ends lost 4 bases at V and 0 bases at J; junction bases unmatched: 14. This CDR3 spans 18 amino acids. In DNA form, the CDR3 reads TGTGCCAGCAGTTCACTCGGCTCTTCCGCGGGAGGCTCCTACGAGCAGTACTTC. Translated, it gives CASSSLGSSAGGSYEQYF.

This clone was observed a few times. The gene calls are TRBV7-9 and TRBJ1-1; D is perhaps TRBD1 (5 bases). Trimming cost V 5 bases and J 8 bases, with 12 bases left between them. The germline V gene has CDR1 SEHNR and CDR2 FQNEAQ (reference sequence). The CDR3 contains 12 residues. The CDR3 loop reads CASSLTYREAFF. Written as DNA, the CDR3 is TGTGCCAGCAGCCTAACCTACAGGGAAGCTTTCTTT.

This chain connects TRBV29-1 to TRBJ2-2, with D unclear. V lost 5 bases and J 5 bases, leaving 12 bases between the germline ends. CDR3 size: 13 residues. Per the germline V gene, CDR1 is SQVTM and CDR2 is ANQGSEA. The CDR3 region has the DNA TGCAGCGTTTGGGTGCCGTGGACCGGGGAGCTGTTTTTT. Amino acids: CSVWVPWTGELFF.

This clone was seen only once. The J gene is TRBJ1-5, the V gene TRBV7-9, with D unresolved. Trimming stripped 0 bases from V and 6 bases from J, with 9 bases between. CDR1 is SEHNR and CDR2 is FQNEAQ in the germline V gene (reference sequence). This CDR3 has 14 residues. CDR3 coding DNA: TGTGCCAGCAGCTTAGCGAGTTCGGGTCAGCCCCAGCATTTT. It is translated as CASSLASSGQPQHF.

CDR3 bases: TGCGCCAGCAGCTTGGGGACCCACTATGGCTACACCTTC. This codes for CASSLGTHYGYTF. The rearrangement joins TRBV5-1 to TRBJ1-2; D is ambiguous. V was pared by 0 bases and J by 3 bases, with 6 bases between. The V gene's germline CDR1 is SGHRS and CDR2 YFSETQ. This CDR3 has 13 amino acids.

V usage is TRBV20-1 and J usage is TRBJ2-7, with a possible D match to TRBD2 (6 bases). CDR1 and CDR2 (germline): DFQATT, SNEGSKA (reference sequence). CDR3 length equals 11 residues. Trimming cost V 3 bases and J 6 bases, with 9 bases left between them. The CDR3: CSASPSAEQYF. CDR3 in DNA: TGCAGTGCTAGCCCTAGCGCCGAGCAGTACTTC.

The chain is built from TRBV11-2 and TRBJ1-2, with 8 bases fitting TRBD1. Germline V gives CDR1 SGHAT, CDR2 FQNNGV. V shed 4 bases and J 6 bases; nucleotides not matched to a gene: 10. The CDR3 covers 15 residues. The CDR3 reads CASSSGRRGQDGYTF. The CDR3 bases are TGTGCCAGCAGCTCAGGTCGCAGGGGGCAGGATGGCTACACCTTC.

The V gene is TRBV5-1, the J gene TRBJ2-5, with TRBD2 matching 9 bases. Germline trimming cut 4 bases from V and 5 bases from J; bases unmatched to any gene: 9. The CDR3 sequence is 15 residues long. Germline V lookup: CDR1 SGHRS, CDR2 YFSETQ. The CDR3 loop reads CASSPLAGELETQYF. The CDR3 nucleotides read TGCGCCAGCAGCCCCTTAGCGGGAGAGCTGGAGACCCAGTACTTC.

The CDR3 DNA reads as TGTGCCAGTAGCCTCACACTAGCGCCGAGTCTGCCAGATACGCAGTATTTT. The encoded protein is CASSLTLAPSLPDTQYF. The chain couples TRBV19 to TRBJ2-3; TRBD2 matches 7 bases. The V and J ends lost 6 bases and 4 bases, in that order; junction bases with no gene match: 16. CDR3 length equals 17 residues. The germline gives CDR1 LNHDA, CDR2 SQIVND (reference sequence).

The J gene is TRBJ1-2, the V gene TRBV4-1; a weak D match, TRBD1 (5 bases). Germline V lookup: CDR1 MGHRA, CDR2 YSYEKL. Trimming removed 0 bases from V and 7 bases from J, with 21 bases in between. The CDR3 runs to 17 residues. The CDR3 bases are TGCGCCAGCAGCCAAGAGGGCCCGGGACTTGGCCAGGGTGGCTACACCTTC. It specifies CASSQEGPGLGQGGYTF.

This clone was recorded only once. The V gene is TRBV5-1, the J gene TRBJ2-3, with 9 bases identical to TRBD2. Germline CDR1 and CDR2: SGHRS and YFSETQ. This CDR3 is built from 14 residues. V shed 3 bases, J shed 5 bases, and the junction held 4 bases outside the gene matches. CDR3 nucleotides: TGCGCCAGCAGCTCGGGACTAGCAGGAGATACGCAGTATTTT. Protein sequence: CASSSGLAGDTQYF.

The chain has TRBV2 and TRBJ1-1; 7 bases agree with TRBD1. This CDR3 contains 18 residues. The germline CDR1 and CDR2 sequences are SNHLY and FYNNEI. The J segment lost 4 bases and the V segment lost 4 bases, leaving 18 bases of the junction unmatched. As DNA, the CDR3 is TGTGCCAGCAGTGGGAAAACTAATCGACAGGGCCTGAGCACTGAAGCTTTCTTT. Its translation: CASSGKTNRQGLSTEAFF.

J is TRBJ2-1 and V is TRBV4-1, with D uncertain. V was cut by 3 bases and J by 4 bases, with 4 bases left in between. CDR3 length: 12 residues. The germline CDR1 and CDR2 sequences are MGHRA and YSYEKL. This chain's CDR3 is CASSHLYNEQFF. DNA for the CDR3: TGCGCCAGCAGCCACCTATACAATGAGCAGTTCTTC.

The J gene is TRBJ1-2, the V gene TRBV10-3; 10 nucleotides match TRBD1. After removal of 2 bases from V and 4 bases from J, the junction contained 4 bases not matched to a gene. The CDR3 loop spans 15 amino acids. Germline lookup yields CDR1 ENHRY and CDR2 SYGVKD. The chain's CDR3 is CAISEARDRGYGYTF. Here the CDR3 DNA reads TGTGCCATCAGTGAGGCCCGGGACAGGGGCTATGGCTACACCTTC.

The chain carries TRBV5-1 and TRBJ1-1; 9 positions agree with TRBD1. This CDR3 is 16 amino acids long. V lost 0 bases and J lost 0; bases outside the gene matches: 3. Germline V gene data show CDR1 as SGHRS and CDR2 as YFSETQ. CDR3 nucleotide sequence: TGCGCCAGCAGCTTGGTGGGACAGGGTATGAACACTGAAGCTTTCTTT. This encodes CASSLVGQGMNTEAFF.

The chain has TRBV29-1 and TRBJ1-2; no definite D call. The V gene's germline CDR1 is SQVTM and CDR2 ANQGSEA. This CDR3 has 14 residues. With 6 bases removed from V and 3 bases from J, the gap between germline ends came to 17 bases. CDR3 in amino acids: CSVSTDLVDYGYTF. The CDR3 nucleotides read TGCAGCGTATCGACCGACCTTGTCGACTATGGCTACACCTTC.

V is TRBV4-1 and J is TRBJ2-3, with 12 bases that match TRBD2. V was pared by 0 bases and J by 0 bases, with 10 bases of the junction left unmatched. The CDR3 has 20 residues. Germline V CDR1 and CDR2: MGHRA, YSYEKL. CDR3 bases: TGCGCCAGCAGCCAAGATCCCCTAGCGGGAGGGCCTCGTAGCACAGATACGCAGTATTTT. As protein: CASSQDPLAGGPRSTDTQYF.

The V and J genes are TRBV11-2 and TRBJ2-7; D not certain. The V and J ends lost 0 bases and 5 bases respectively, with 14 bases between them. The CDR3 has 15 amino acids. Germline CDR1 and CDR2: SGHAT and FQNNGV. Written as DNA, the CDR3 is TGTGCCAGCAGCTTAGAGCGACTCATAAACAACGAGCAGTACTTC. Translating gives CASSLERLINNEQYF.

This clone has only one observation. The rearrangement links TRBV13 to TRBJ2-7; 8 bases line up with TRBD2. J gave up 5 bases and V 2 bases, and 11 bases lay outside the gene matches. Germline V gives CDR1 PRHDT, CDR2 FYEKMQ (reference sequence). The CDR3 is 16 amino acids. CDR3 coding DNA: TGTGCCAGCAGCTTAAGGGGTCCGGGACTAGGCGACGAGCAGTACTTC. Its protein is CASSLRGPGLGDEQYF.